A single sample gave rise to the 7 T cell receptor beta chains below, sequenced in a study of blood T cell repertoires in COVID-19. Repertoires were generated with immunoSEQ multiplex PCR, while TCRdb's copy carries only in-frame clones and drops some. The repertoire holds around 340,000 clones, 80% to 90% seen once, with around 4.2% in the top ten. Sequencing used PBMCs or T cells enriched from blood (not recorded which). Receptors were obtained from a woman in her thirties or forties with acute COVID-19.

The V and J genes are TRBV7-3 and TRBJ1-2, with D tentatively TRBD1 (6 bases). Looked up from germline, CDR1 is SGHTA and CDR2 is FQGTGA. The CDR3 is made up of 16 amino acids. V was trimmed by 2 bases and J by 6 bases, leaving 19 bases between them. The DNA for the CDR3 is TGTGCCAGCAGCTTACGCGGGGGCGCGAAGGACCATGGCTACACCTTC. Amino acids: CASSLRGGAKDHGYTF.

The DNA for the CDR3 is TGTGCCAGCAGCGGGCCGGCAGACCGCCAAGAGACCCAGTACTTC. The encoded protein is CASSGPADRQETQYF. The chain uses TRBV14 and TRBJ2-5; D not certain. Per germline, CDR1 SGHDN and CDR2 FVKESK. This CDR3 spans 15 amino acids. Trimming took 5 bases from V and 1 from J, leaving 14 bases between them. The variable domain in full, with the rest retrieved from reference TRBV14 and TRBJ2-5, is EAGVTQFPSHSVIEKGQTVTLRCDPISGHDNLYWYRRVMGKEIKFLLHFVKESKQDESGMPNNRFLAERTGGTYSTLKVQPAELEDSGVYFCASSGPADRQETQYFGPGTRLLVL.

On this clone: Other DNA sequences within the sample encode an identical CDR3. V usage is TRBV29-1 and J usage is TRBJ2-1, with 10 bases aligning to TRBD2. The CDR3 loop spans 13 amino acids. V was pared by 6 bases and J by 3 bases, with 2 bases of the junction left unmatched. The germline V gene has CDR1 SQVTM and CDR2 ANQGSEA. CDR3 sequence: CSVGTSVYNEQFF. The CDR3 bases are TGCAGCGTAGGGACTAGCGTCTACAATGAGCAGTTCTTC.

This clone was recorded only once. V and J are TRBV19 and TRBJ1-4; D possibly corresponds to TRBD1 (6 bases). This CDR3 has 14 amino acids. V dropped 5 bases and J dropped 4 bases, with 11 bases sitting between them. The germline gives CDR1 LNHDA, CDR2 SQIVND (reference sequence). The chain's CDR3 is CASSVTGVNEKLFF. For the CDR3, the DNA is TGTGCCAGTAGTGTGACAGGAGTTAATGAAAAACTGTTTTTT.

The chain carries TRBV24-1 and TRBJ2-1, with TRBD2 matching 12 bases. Germline CDR1 and CDR2: KGHDR and SFDVKD. The CDR3 length is 19 residues. With V trimmed by 4 bases and J by 7 bases, 16 bases remained unmatched. The CDR3 DNA reads TGTGCCACCAGTGACGTATCGGGACTAGCGGGCGTATTTTCGAATGAGCAGTTCTTC. Its translation is CATSDVSGLAGVFSNEQFF.

The chain employs TRBV18 and TRBJ2-3; TRBD2 might be the D (6 bases). Trimming took 3 bases from V and 0 from J, leaving 19 bases between them. The CDR3 spans 18 residues. Per germline, CDR1 KGHSH and CDR2 LQKENI. CDR3 nucleotides: TGTGCCAGCTCACCCCTCAGGAGCAGGACTACAAGCACAGATACGCAGTATTTT. This translates into CASSPLRSRTTSTDTQYF.

The gene calls are TRBV27 and TRBJ2-7; maybe TRBD2 (6 bases). The germline V gene encodes CDR1 MNHEY and CDR2 SMNVEV (reference sequence). CDR3 length equals 13 residues. V was shortened by 6 bases and J by 4 bases, with 13 bases between the two germline ends. CDR3 residues: CASSRDSNYEQYF. CDR3 DNA sequence: TGTGCCAGCAGCCGGGACTCAAATTACGAGCAGTACTTC.